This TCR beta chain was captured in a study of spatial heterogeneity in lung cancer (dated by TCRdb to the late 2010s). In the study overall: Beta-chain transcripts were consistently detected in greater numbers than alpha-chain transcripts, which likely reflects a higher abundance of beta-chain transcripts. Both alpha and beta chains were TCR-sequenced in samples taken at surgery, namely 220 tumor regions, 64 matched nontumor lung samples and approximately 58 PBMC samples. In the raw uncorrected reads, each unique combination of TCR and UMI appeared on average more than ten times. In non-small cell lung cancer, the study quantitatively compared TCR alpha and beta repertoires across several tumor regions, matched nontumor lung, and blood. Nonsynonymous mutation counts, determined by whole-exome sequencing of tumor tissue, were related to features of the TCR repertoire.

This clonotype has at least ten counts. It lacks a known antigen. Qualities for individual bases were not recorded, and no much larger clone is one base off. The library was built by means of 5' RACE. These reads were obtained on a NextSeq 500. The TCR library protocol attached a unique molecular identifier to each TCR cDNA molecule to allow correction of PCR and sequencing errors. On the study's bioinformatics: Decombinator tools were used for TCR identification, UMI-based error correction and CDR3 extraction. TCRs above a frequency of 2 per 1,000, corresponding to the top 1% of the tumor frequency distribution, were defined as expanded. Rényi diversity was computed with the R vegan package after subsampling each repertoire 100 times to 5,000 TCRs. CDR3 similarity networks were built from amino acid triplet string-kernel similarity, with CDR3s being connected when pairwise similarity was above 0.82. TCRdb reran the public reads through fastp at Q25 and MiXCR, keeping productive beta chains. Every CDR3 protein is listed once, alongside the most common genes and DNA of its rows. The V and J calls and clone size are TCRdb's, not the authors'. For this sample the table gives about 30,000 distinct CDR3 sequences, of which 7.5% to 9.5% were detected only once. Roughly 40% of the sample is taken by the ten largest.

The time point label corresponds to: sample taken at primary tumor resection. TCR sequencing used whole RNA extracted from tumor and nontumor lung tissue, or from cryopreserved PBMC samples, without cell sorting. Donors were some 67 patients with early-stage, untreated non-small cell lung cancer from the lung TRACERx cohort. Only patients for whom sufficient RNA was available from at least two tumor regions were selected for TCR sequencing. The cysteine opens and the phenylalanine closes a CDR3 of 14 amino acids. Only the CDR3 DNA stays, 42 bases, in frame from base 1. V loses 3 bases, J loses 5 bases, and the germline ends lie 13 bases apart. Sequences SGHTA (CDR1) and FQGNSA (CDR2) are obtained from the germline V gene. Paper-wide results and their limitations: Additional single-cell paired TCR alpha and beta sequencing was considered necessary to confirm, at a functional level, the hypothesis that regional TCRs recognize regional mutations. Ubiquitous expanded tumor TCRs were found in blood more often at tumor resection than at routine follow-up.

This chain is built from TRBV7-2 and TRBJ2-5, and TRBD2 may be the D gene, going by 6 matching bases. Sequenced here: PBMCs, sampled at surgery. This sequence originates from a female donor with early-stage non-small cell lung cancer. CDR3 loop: CASSLSPGVETQYF. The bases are TGTGCCAGCAGCTTGAGTCCGGGAGTGGAGACCCAGTACTTC.